This T cell receptor (beta chain) was recovered during a study of cytomegalovirus exposure and HLA in healthy donors. Background on the study: Out of about 410 genotyped donors, approximately 84% belonged to the Caucasian-associated ancestry cluster.

The PCR employed 60 Vbeta primers together with 13 Jbeta primers. Authors' analysis steps: The count from a later analysis was tens of millions of unique TCR beta chains, 9 million to 12 million of them shared. Profiling relied on immunoSEQ multiplex PCR, and the TCRdb table lists in-frame clones only, not all of them. That table is the source of V, J and clone size, and D and trimming were worked out from the DNA. Counted here are approximately 130,000 clones, approximately 85% occurring once; the ten biggest clones make up under 2%. Remarks on this clone: Its cognate antigen is unknown.

V shed 4 bases and J 5 bases; nucleotides not matched to a gene: 5. Germline V CDR1 and CDR2: LGHNA, YNFKEQ. This CDR3 is built from 16 residues. Study conclusions and caveats: A later analysis by the authors found several of the most significant clusters apparently linked to common viral pathogens.

Sequenced: PBMCs. The source of this sequence is a boy aged 5-17 years in good health and CMV-seronegative. The J gene is TRBJ2-3, the V gene TRBV4-2, with TRBD2 matching over 14 bases. The CDR3 region has the DNA TGTGCCAGCAGCCGGACTAGCGGGGGGCCGGAAGATACGCAGTATTTT. The encoded protein is CASSRTSGGPEDTQYF.